The 18 T cell receptor beta chains in this list originate from one sample, sequenced in a study of blood T cell repertoires in COVID-19. Sequencing was performed with immunoSEQ multiplex PCR; in TCRdb, only in-frame clones are kept and a portion is missing. The repertoire consists of about 92,000 clones, with around 88% occurring once and the leading ten covering about 16%. Material: peripheral blood. The origin of the receptors is a woman aged 55-75 years with COVID-19, enrolled during active disease.

This clone was picked up one time. The chain uses TRBV27 and TRBJ1-2; 10 positions agree with TRBD1. The junction had 9 bases not matched to a gene; V was cut back by 6 bases and J by 8 bases. Germline-derived CDR1 and CDR2 are MNHEY and SMNVEV (reference sequence). The CDR3 is 14 amino acids. CDR3 nucleotides: TGTGCCAGCAGGGGGGACAGGGGTAGGGGCGGCTACACCTTC. Its protein product is CASRGDRGRGGYTF.

This chain uses TRBV24-1 with TRBJ2-7, with TRBD1 matching 8 bases. The V segment lost 4 bases and the J segment 3 bases; nucleotides outside the gene matches: 7. Germline CDR1 is KGHDR and CDR2 is SFDVKD. The CDR3 runs 15 residues. CDR3: CATSEAGTGVYEQYF. The CDR3 coding sequence is TGTGCCACCAGTGAGGCCGGGACAGGAGTCTACGAGCAGTACTTC.

The chain is built from TRBV4-1 and TRBJ2-1; TRBD2 agrees at 8 bases. This CDR3 is 15 amino acids long. Trimming at V came to 0 bases and at J to 10 bases, leaving 8 bases not matched to a gene. Per the germline V gene, CDR1 is MGHRA and CDR2 is YSYEKL. CDR3 sequence reads: CASSQEGGGIGEQFF. CDR3 nucleotide sequence: TGCGCCAGCAGCCAAGAGGGCGGGGGGATTGGGGAGCAGTTCTTC.

The sample holds a few counts of this clone. The chain recombines TRBV3-1 (or the pseudogene TRBV3-2) with TRBJ1-1; 8 bases map to TRBD1. V trimming: 0 bases; J trimming: 6 bases; junction bases outside the gene matches: 3. This CDR3 is built from 14 residues. Per germline, CDR1 LGHDT and CDR2 YNNKEL (reference sequence). CDR3 sequence reads: CASSQDNRGAEAFF. The CDR3 nucleotides are TGTGCCAGCAGCCAAGACAACAGGGGGGCTGAAGCTTTCTTT.

The rearrangement links TRBV9 to TRBJ1-3, with 11 positions matching TRBD1. The CDR3 runs to 17 residues. CDR1 SGDLS and CDR2 YYNGEE come from the germline V gene. The ends lost 0 bases at V and 3 bases at J; junction bases unmatched: 5. The CDR3 region has the DNA TGTGCCAGCAGCGTAGGGGGACAGGGGGTGTTTGGAAACACCATATATTTT. Translated: CASSVGGQGVFGNTIYF.

Notes on this clone: Other DNA sequences within the sample encode an identical CDR3. V usage is TRBV19 and J usage is TRBJ1-5, with D possibly being TRBD1 (6 bases). Trimming removed 5 bases at V and 1 base at J, with 9 bases between. Germline V gives CDR1 LNHDA, CDR2 SQIVND (reference sequence). The CDR3 spans 14 residues. The CDR3 region has the DNA TGTGCCAGTAGTGCCGACAGGAGCAATCAGCCCCAGCATTTT. It is translated as CASSADRSNQPQHF.

This sequence joins TRBV6-5 and TRBJ1-4; 7 nucleotides line up with TRBD1. The CDR3 sequence is 16 residues long. Germline loops: CDR1 MNHEY, CDR2 SVGAGI. V dropped 4 bases and J dropped 7; count of bases not matched to a gene: 12. The CDR3 reads CASSSANRGGGEKLFF. The CDR3 nucleotides read TGTGCCAGCAGTTCCGCAAACAGGGGAGGCGGTGAAAAACTGTTTTTT.

The chain has TRBV28 and TRBJ1-6, with D tentatively TRBD1 (5 bases). Per the germline V gene, CDR1 is MDHEN and CDR2 is SYDVKM. The CDR3 runs 13 residues. Trimming stripped 8 bases from V and 4 bases from J, with 9 bases between. CDR3 residues: CASQGSYNSPLHF. The CDR3 nucleotides read TGTGCCAGCCAGGGTTCTTATAATTCACCCCTCCACTTT.

The V and J genes are TRBV3-1 (or the pseudogene TRBV3-2) and TRBJ2-3; D is ambiguous. The germline gives CDR1 LGHDT, CDR2 YNNKEL (reference sequence). There are 15 residues in the CDR3. The V end lost 3 bases, the J end lost 0 bases, and 10 bases lay between the germline ends. DNA for the CDR3: TGTGCCAGCAGCCAGGGCCCCGTTAGCACAGATACGCAGTATTTT. It translates to CASSQGPVSTDTQYF.

The V and J genes are TRBV5-5 and TRBJ1-1; D is unclear. CDR1 is SGHKS and CDR2 is YYEKEE in the germline V gene (reference sequence). CDR3 size: 15 residues. The V and J ends lost 4 bases and 5 bases respectively, with 18 bases between them. In DNA, the CDR3 is TGTGCCAGCAGCCCTTCGACCTGGAGGGAGACTGAAGCTTTCTTT. Translating gives CASSPSTWRETEAFF.

The rearrangement joins TRBV9 to TRBJ1-2, with a possible D match to TRBD1 (6 bases). The CDR3 loop spans 14 amino acids. V was trimmed by 5 bases and J by 7 bases, leaving 18 bases between them. Germline V CDR1 and CDR2: SGDLS, YYNGEE. The CDR3 coding sequence is TGTGCCAGCAGACCCGAGGGGGTAGTCTCTGGCTACACCTTC. Protein sequence: CASRPEGVVSGYTF.

V is TRBV7-2 and J is TRBJ2-7; D uncertain. CDR3 length: 13 residues. Germline CDR1 is SGHTA and CDR2 is FQGNSA. Trimming stripped 3 bases from V and 4 bases from J, with 10 bases between. CDR3 sequence: CASSFQVGYEQYF. The CDR3 DNA reads TGTGCCAGCAGCTTTCAGGTTGGGTACGAGCAGTACTTC.

The J gene is TRBJ2-2, the V gene TRBV5-1; 14 nucleotides match TRBD2. V lost 3 bases to trimming and J lost 5 bases; unmatched junction nucleotides: 9. The CDR3 covers 18 residues. Germline-derived CDR1 and CDR2 are SGHRS and YFSETQ. This CDR3 reads CASSSGLAGAWVTGELFF. DNA for the CDR3: TGCGCCAGCAGCTCGGGACTAGCGGGGGCCTGGGTAACCGGGGAGCTGTTTTTT.

This sequence joins TRBV11-2 and TRBJ1-1, with 10 bases matching TRBD1. V lost 5 bases and J lost 1; bases outside the gene matches: 4. Germline V CDR1 and CDR2: SGHAT, FQNNGV. CDR3 size: 15 residues. The CDR3 DNA reads as TGTGCCAGCAGCGATCGGACAGGGGGGAACACTGAAGCTTTCTTT. Its translation is CASSDRTGGNTEAFF.

V gene TRBV12-5 combines with J gene TRBJ2-3; no definite D call. The CDR3 is made up of 11 amino acids. Trimming stripped 4 bases from V and 7 bases from J, with 6 bases between. From germline, CDR1 is LGHNT and CDR2 FRNRAP. The CDR3 nucleotides are TGTGCTAGTGGTTCAGGATATACGCAGTATTTT. This encodes CASGSGYTQYF.

Worth noting for this clone: The junction departs from the called germline gene at one end, perhaps through a read error. DNA for the CDR3: TGTGCCAGCAGTCCAAAAGGCGGGACAGGGTGTATCTTT. Amino acids: CASSPKGGTGCIF. The chain joins TRBV3-1 (or the pseudogene TRBV3-2) to TRBJ1-3; 9 nucleotides agree with TRBD1. The CDR3 consists of 13 residues. In germline, CDR1 is LGHDT, CDR2 YNNKEL (reference sequence).

The chain carries TRBV6-5 and TRBJ1-1, with D possibly TRBD1 on 5 matching bases. Trimming pared 2 bases from V and 1 base from J, leaving 11 bases between. The CDR3 loop spans 15 amino acids. Looked up from germline, CDR1 is MNHEY and CDR2 is SVGAGI. The DNA of the CDR3 is TGTGCCAGCAGTTACCCTGGACAAGCGAACACTGAAGCTTTCTTT. Translating gives CASSYPGQANTEAFF.

The chain uses TRBV7-3 and TRBJ2-3; 10 nucleotides agree with TRBD2. The CDR3 extends over 16 amino acids. Germline V CDR1 and CDR2: SGHTA, FQGTGA. Trimming removed 5 bases from V and 3 bases from J; junction bases left unmatched: 8. For the CDR3, the DNA is TGTGCCAGCAGCACCTCTAGCGGGGGCGGTACAGATACGCAGTATTTT. As protein: CASSTSSGGGTDTQYF.